Listed below are T cell receptor beta chains from one sample, sequenced in a study of tumor and adjacent non-tumor tissue in lung cancer. TCRdb passed the multiplex PCR reads through MiXCR, listing each CDR3 protein once. The sample includes 60,000 to 80,000 distinct CDR3 sequences, about two thirds of them seen just once. Specimen: distant non-tumor lung tissue. The receptors were gathered from a woman between 45 and 60 years old with non-small cell lung cancer. Each CDR3 is given with its conserved first and last residue. Each record gives: J gene, V gene, clone size, D gene, CDR3 DNA, CDR3 protein. D genes are given only for firm matches. Clone size is not always given. Where it is, it says once, few, many or a class for expanded clones.

TRBJ2-1 TRBV6-6 - TRBD1 TGTGCCAGCAGTTTACAGGGGAACTCCTACAATGAGCAGTTCTTC CASSLQGNSYNEQFF
TRBJ2-5 TRBV28 many TRBD1 TGTGCCAGCAGACCCAGGACAGGGCGTTGGGAGACCCAGTACTTC CASRPRTGRWETQYF
TRBJ1-1 TRBV7-9 - - TGTGCCAGCAGCTTGGGGGGCAGGAACACTGAAGCTTTCTTT CASSLGGRNTEAFF
TRBJ1-4 TRBV20-1 few - TGCAGTGCTAGAGGGGGGGGGACTTCTAATGAAAAACTGTTTTTT CSARGGGTSNEKLFF
TRBJ2-6 TRBV6-5 - TRBD2 TGTGCCAGCAGGGGGACTAGCGACAGGGAAAACTCTGGGGCCAACGTCCTGACTTTC CASRGTSDRENSGANVLTF
TRBJ2-5 TRBV29-1 - - TGCAGCGTTGTAGAGGCTAAAGAGACCCAGTACTTC CSVVEAKETQYF
TRBJ2-3 TRBV11-1 many TRBD2 TGTGCCAGCAGCTCCCCAGGACTAGCGGGAGTCGGGGGGAGCACAGATACGCAGTATTTT CASSSPGLAGVGGSTDTQYF
TRBJ2-3 TRBV20-1 - TRBD1 TGCAGTGATAGTAAATCCCGGGACAGGACAGGAGATACGCAGTTTTTT CSDSKSRDRTGDTQFF
TRBJ2-2 TRBV20-1 many - TGCAGTGCTAGAGATTGGTGGGGGAACACCGGGGAGCTGTTTTTT CSARDWWGNTGELFF
TRBJ1-2 TRBV29-1 - - TGCAGCGTCTGGGGCGGGTTTGGCTATGGCTACGCCTTC CSVWGGFGYGYAF
TRBJ2-7 TRBV11-2 - TRBD1 TGTGCCAGCAGCCCCCGTCCCGGGACAGGGATGGGGGGCCAGTACTTC CASSPRPGTGMGGQYF
TRBJ2-3 TRBV11-2 - - TGTGCCAGCATCTTAGTCGGCAGAAACACAGATATGCAGTATTTT CASILVGRNTDMQYF
TRBJ2-3 TRBV6-2/TRBV6-3 - TRBD2 TGTGCCAACAGCATACTAGCGGGGAGCATAGATACGCAGTATTTT CANSILAGSIDTQYF
TRBJ2-3 TRBV29-1 - - TGCAGCGTTGAAGACATATTCAGAGTCACAGATACGCAGTGTTTT CSVEDIFRVTDTQCF
TRBJ2-2 TRBV20-1 - TRBD2 TGCAGTGCTAGAACAGTGGGAATCAGCGGGGAGCTGTTTTTC CSARTVGISGELFF
TRBJ2-3 TRBV29-1 many TRBD2 TGCAGCGTGGGGCTAGCGGGAGGTGGAGATACGCAGTATTTT CSVGLAGGGDTQYF
TRBJ2-1 TRBV6-6 many - TGTGCCAGCAGTTACAGGGGGGGCTTTACGGACGAGCAGTTCTTC CASSYRGGFTDEQFF
TRBJ2-1 TRBV5-8 - - TGTGCCAGCAGCTTGGGCAGTTCCTACAATGAGCAGTTCTTC CASSLGSSYNEQFF
TRBJ2-1 TRBV7-8 - TRBD2 TGTGCCAGCAGCCTCAGACTAGCGGGAGCTAAAGGGCAGTTCTTC CASSLRLAGAKGQFF
TRBJ2-1 TRBV11-2 - TRBD2 TGTGCCGGCAGCTTACCCCTGGCGGGAGGGGGGAATGAGCAGTTCTTC CAGSLPLAGGGNEQFF
TRBJ1-4 TRBV20-1 - - TGCAGTGTCTTTAGGGCTGGGGGTGAAAAACTGTTTTTT CSVFRAGGEKLFF
TRBJ2-7 TRBV11-2 - TRBD2 TGTGCTAACAGCTTACTAGCGGGAGGGTACGAGCACTACTTC CANSLLAGGYEHYF
TRBJ2-7 TRBV20-1 once TRBD2 TGCAGTGTTAGACCGGGACTAGCGGGTGACGAGCAGTACTTC CSVRPGLAGDEQYF
TRBJ2-7 TRBV6-6 - - TGTGCCAGCAGTTCCGGAGAGGCTGGTAGGGAACAGTACTTC CASSSGEAGREQYF
TRBJ2-3 TRBV6-1 - - TGTGTCAGCAGACTACAGGGATTCGCAGATACGCAGTATTTT CVSRLQGFADTQYF
TRBJ1-3 TRBV4-3 - - TGCGCTAGCAGCCAAGATTTTTTTGGGAGCTCTGTAAACACCATATATTTT CASSQDFFGSSVNTIYF
TRBJ1-6 TRBV12-3/TRBV12-4 - - TGTGCCAGCAGTTTCGGGTGGGTTAATTCACCCCTCCACTTT CASSFGWVNSPLHF
TRBJ2-6 TRBV7-3 - - TGTGCCAGCAGCCCTGACGGGAAAGGGGCCAACGTCCTGACTTTC CASSPDGKGANVLTF